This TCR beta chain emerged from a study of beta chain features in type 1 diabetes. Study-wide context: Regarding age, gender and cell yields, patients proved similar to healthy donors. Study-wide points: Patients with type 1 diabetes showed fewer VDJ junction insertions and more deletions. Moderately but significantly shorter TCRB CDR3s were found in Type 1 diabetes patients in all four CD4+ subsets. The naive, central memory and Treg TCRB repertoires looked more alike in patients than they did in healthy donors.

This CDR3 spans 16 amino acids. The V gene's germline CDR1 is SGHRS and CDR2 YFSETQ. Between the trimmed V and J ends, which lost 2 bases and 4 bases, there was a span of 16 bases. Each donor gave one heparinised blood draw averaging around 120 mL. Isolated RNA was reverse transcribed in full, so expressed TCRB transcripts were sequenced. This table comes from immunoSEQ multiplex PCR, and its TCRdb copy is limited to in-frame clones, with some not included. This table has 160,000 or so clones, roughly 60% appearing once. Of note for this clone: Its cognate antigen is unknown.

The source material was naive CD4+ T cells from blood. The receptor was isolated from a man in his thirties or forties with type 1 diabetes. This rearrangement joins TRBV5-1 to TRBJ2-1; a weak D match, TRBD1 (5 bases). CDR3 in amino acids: CASSFMTDTIYNEQFF. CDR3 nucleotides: TGCGCCAGCAGCTTCATGACAGACACTATTTACAATGAGCAGTTCTTC.